This paragraph reports one T cell receptor (beta chain). These data originate in a study of technical replicates of blood from a few donors. V was pared by 5 bases and J by 2 bases, with 14 bases between. The CDR3 is made up of 16 amino acids. The V gene's germline CDR1 is SGHRS and CDR2 YFSETQ. Assay: immunoSEQ multiplex PCR; the TCRdb copy retains only in-frame clones and omits some. The sample lists about 78,000 clones; 85% to 95% were seen once. The TCR sequence derives from a human donor in good health. The chain recombines TRBV5-1 with TRBJ2-6; the D gene is possibly TRBD1 (7 bases). The specimen sequenced was T cells isolated from PBMCs. The CDR3 nucleotides are TGCGCCAGCAGTCTAACAGGGGAGGCTGGGGCCAACGTCCTGACTTTC. Encoded protein: CASSLTGEAGANVLTF.